The source of this TCR beta chain is a study of patients and donors after allogeneic stem cell transplantation. TCRdb fed the RT-PCR reads into MiXCR, producing one record per CDR3 protein. The sample records 400,000 to 500,000 distinct CDR3 sequences, roughly 17% being singletons. Per germline, CDR1 SGHRS and CDR2 YFSETQ. V trimming: 0 bases; J trimming: 8 bases; junction bases outside the gene matches: 8. The CDR3 totals 15 residues. This clonotype was detected a few times. The source of this sequence is a human donor who was either an allogeneic HSCT recipient or a stem cell or donor lymphocyte infusion donor (not recorded which). It is not recorded whose cells these are; they may come from a transplant donor. The V gene is TRBV5-1, the J gene TRBJ2-1; 7 bases line up with TRBD1. The sample taken for sequencing was blood, either unsorted or a sorted T cell fraction (not recorded which). CDR3 region: CASSLGVTGLDEQFF. As DNA, the CDR3 is TGCGCCAGCAGCTTGGGGGTGACAGGGCTGGATGAGCAGTTCTTC.